These T cell receptor beta chains were read from a single sample in a study of T cells after yellow fever vaccination. MiXCR, applied by TCRdb to the 5' RACE reads, yields one record per CDR3 protein. This sample has under 700,000 distinct CDR3 sequences, with roughly 17% found just once. This sample comprised PBMCs, obtained 5 days after the first yellow fever vaccination. These receptors were obtained from a man aged 18 to 30 who received the YFV17D yellow fever vaccine. CDR3s leave out the opening cysteine and the closing phenylalanine or tryptophan. D genes are given only for firm matches. Clone size is shown for a subset of rows, as once, few, many or a class of expanded clone.

TRBV18	13	TRBJ1-1	-	-	ASSYRIQANTEAF
TRBV12-3/TRBV12-4	12	TRBJ2-3	-	-	ASSFWGGTDTQY
TRBV12-3/TRBV12-4	14	TRBJ2-7	-	-	ASSLSFLRDTGEQY
TRBV7-9	13	TRBJ2-7	TRBD2	-	ASSKSAGVSYEQY
TRBV5-1	17	TRBJ2-1	TRBD2	few	ASSFVASGPTRSYNEQF
TRBV7-3	12	TRBJ2-5	-	-	ASSLGDASETQY
TRBV5-1	13	TRBJ2-3	TRBD2	few	ASSLESGSSDTQY
TRBV11-2	13	TRBJ2-1	TRBD2	few	ASSTTSGVQNEQF
TRBV14	13	TRBJ1-5	-	-	ASSQDDFSNQPQH
TRBV7-6	13	TRBJ2-1	-	-	ASSRFDNSYNEQF
TRBV12-3/TRBV12-4	15	TRBJ1-4	TRBD1	-	ASISRGRNGAMEKLF
TRBV6-2/TRBV6-3	12	TRBJ2-5	-	few	ASSPEGGRETQY
TRBV12-3/TRBV12-4	11	TRBJ1-2	-	many	ASSFPGEGGYT
TRBV2	12	TRBJ2-2	-	few	ASGLGGRTGELF
TRBV4-3	15	TRBJ1-3	-	few	ASSQDLFVSSGNTIY
TRBV4-1	12	TRBJ1-1	-	-	ASSQAKRGTEAF
TRBV12-3/TRBV12-4	12	TRBJ2-5	-	-	ASSLVGGRRTQY
TRBV6-1	12	TRBJ1-1	TRBD1	once	ASSRLQGSTEAF
TRBV12-3/TRBV12-4	14	TRBJ1-3	TRBD1	few	ASRAGTGGFGNTIY
TRBV5-6	13	TRBJ1-6	TRBD1	few	ASSIFGTGNSPLH
TRBV10-3	14	TRBJ1-1	-	-	AISESVGRGVGEAF
TRBV5-1	13	TRBJ2-5	-	-	ASSWGEVAQETQY
TRBV12-3/TRBV12-4	12	TRBJ2-1	-	few	ASGRIPSYNEQF
TRBV9	11	TRBJ2-7	-	few	ASSVGGRGEQY
TRBV12-3/TRBV12-4	12	TRBJ1-5	-	few	ASSFGRGNQPQH
TRBV27	15	TRBJ1-6	-	few	ASSLRGDKIYNSPLH
TRBV6-1	11	TRBJ1-1	TRBD1	few	ASGQGAKTEAF
TRBV5-6	13	TRBJ1-2	TRBD1	many	ASSPRTGANYGYT
TRBV5-1	11	TRBJ2-5	TRBD1	-	ASTLTGEETQY
TRBV12-3/TRBV12-4	13	TRBJ1-5	-	few	ASSLRTPGDQPQH
TRBV5-4	15	TRBJ2-2	-	-	ASSLDIGVSTGGGLF
TRBV18	13	TRBJ1-2	-	-	ASSPLPGLNYGYT
TRBV5-5	13	TRBJ1-3	-	-	ASSLIWASGNTIY
TRBV6-1	13	TRBJ2-3	-	few	ASSTPMRGEDTQY
TRBV24-1	16	TRBJ2-5	TRBD2	-	ATSGPTLLAGYQETQY
TRBV11-1	12	TRBJ2-5	TRBD1	-	ASSPGGPQETQY
TRBV5-1	13	TRBJ2-7	-	many	ASSLVSGSSYEQY
TRBV7-2	12	TRBJ2-1	TRBD2	few	ASRASGSWNEQF
TRBV2	10	TRBJ2-3	-	-	ASSESERTQY
TRBV11-2	12	TRBJ1-6	-	-	ASTPGGGNSPLH